The 32 T cell receptor beta chains in this list originate from one sample, sequenced in a study of Graves' ophthalmopathy and Graves' hyperthyroidism. Amplified material comprised TCR beta CDR3 regions derived from RNA transcripts. Second-round multiplex PCR came after first-round RT-PCR with HTBI primers. Via MiXCR, TCRdb re-called the multiplex PCR reads, giving one row per CDR3 protein. The sample lists under 200,000 distinct CDR3 sequences, approximately 38% occurring once. The sample comprised peripheral blood. The source is a woman aged 40 to 50 with Graves' ophthalmopathy.

The table lists this clonotype with many counts. The chain uses TRBV20-1 and TRBJ1-1, with D perhaps TRBD1 (5 bases). The CDR3 runs 14 residues. V lost 2 bases to trimming and J lost 0 bases, with 10 bases between them. Germline V CDR1 and CDR2: DFQATT, SNEGSKA (reference sequence). Here the CDR3 DNA reads TGCAGTGCTAGATCGGGGACGGTGAACACTGAAGCTTTCTTT. Protein sequence: CSARSGTVNTEAFF.

The chain combines TRBV7-2 with TRBJ1-6; D not resolved. The length of the CDR3 is 15 residues. V shed 5 bases and J shed 8 bases, with 16 bases lying between them. The V gene's germline CDR1 is SGHTA and CDR2 FQGNSA. CDR3 residues: CASSPRGLQDSPLHF. CDR3 nucleotide sequence: TGTGCCAGCAGCCCCCGAGGGTTGCAGGATTCACCCCTCCACTTT.

This clonotype appeared a few times. V usage is TRBV6-1 and J usage is TRBJ1-1, with 8 bases matching TRBD1. The CDR3 has 16 residues. After removal of 8 bases from V and 1 base from J, the junction contained 12 bases not matched to a gene. Germline loops: CDR1 MNHNS, CDR2 SASEGT. CDR3 residues: CASFDPRQGRNTEAFF. CDR3 nucleotides: TGTGCCAGCTTTGACCCCCGACAGGGGAGGAACACTGAAGCTTTCTTT.

This clonotype was counted many times. V and J are TRBV28 and TRBJ2-7, with 9 bases fitting TRBD2. V shed 7 bases and J 7 bases; nucleotides not matched to a gene: 8. In germline, CDR1 is MDHEN, CDR2 SYDVKM. The CDR3 has 13 residues. The CDR3 sequence: CASNGGGVGEQYF. The CDR3 nucleotides read TGTGCCAGCAACGGCGGGGGGGTTGGGGAGCAGTACTTC.

This sequence joins TRBV4-1 and TRBJ2-7; 12 nucleotides match TRBD2. Trimming removed 1 base from V and 4 bases from J; junction bases left unmatched: 2. Per germline, CDR1 MGHRA and CDR2 YSYEKL. This CDR3 region has 15 residues. In DNA, the CDR3 is TGCGCCAGCAGCCAAGGGACTAGCGGGGTGTACGAGCAGTACTTC. Translated: CASSQGTSGVYEQYF.

The chain couples TRBV6-2 or TRBV6-3 to TRBJ2-7, with 7 bases identical to TRBD2. The CDR3 contains 12 residues. Germline CDR1 MNHEY, CDR2 SVGEGT. Trimming removed 6 bases from V and 7 bases from J; junction bases left unmatched: 6. The CDR3 loop reads CASSLADWEQYF. CDR3 nucleotides: TGTGCCAGCAGCCTAGCGGATTGGGAGCAGTACTTC.

This clonotype was seen many times. The chain carries TRBV6-1 and TRBJ2-7; possibly TRBD1 for D (6 bases). Trimming cost V 1 base and J 4 bases, with 11 bases left between them. The CDR3 consists of 14 residues. The germline V gene encodes CDR1 MNHNS and CDR2 SASEGT. The CDR3 spells CASSEGSQGYEQYF. CDR3 in DNA: TGTGCCAGCAGTGAAGGGTCCCAGGGGTACGAGCAGTACTTC.

This clonotype was seen a handful of times. This chain connects TRBV7-2 to TRBJ2-7; the match to TRBD1 covers 7 bases. Unmatched junction bases numbered 6, after V lost 4 bases and J lost 0 bases. The length of the CDR3 is 15 residues. Germline CDR1 SGHTA, CDR2 FQGNSA. CDR3 DNA sequence: TGTGCCAGCAGCTGGCCGGACAGGAACTCCTACGAGCAGTACTTC. This codes for CASSWPDRNSYEQYF.

CDR3 DNA sequence: TGTGCCAGCAGCCAAGGCCACACTGGCTCCTACGAGCAGTACTTC. It is translated as CASSQGHTGSYEQYF. The chain couples TRBV4-2 to TRBJ2-7; no reliable D call. The V gene lost 1 base and the J gene lost 0 bases, with 10 bases spanning the gap. Germline V gives CDR1 LGHNA, CDR2 YNFKEQ. The CDR3 totals 15 residues.

V and J are TRBV28 and TRBJ1-2, with D possibly matching TRBD1 (5 bases). Trimming took 1 base from V and 4 from J, leaving 10 bases between them. Germline V gene sequence: CDR1 MDHEN, CDR2 SYDVKM. The CDR3 has 14 amino acids. The CDR3 coding sequence is TGTGCCAGCAGTTTATTTTCAGGGCGCTATGGCTACACCTTC. It translates to CASSLFSGRYGYTF.

This rearrangement joins TRBV25-1 to TRBJ2-7, with a possible D match to TRBD2 (6 bases). The CDR3 loop spans 15 amino acids. V was clipped by 4 bases and J by 0 bases, with 13 bases between them. Germline CDR1 and CDR2: MGHDK and SYGVNS. The CDR3 here is CASSGSGLGSYEQYF. The CDR3 DNA reads TGTGCCAGCAGTGGAAGCGGGTTGGGCTCCTACGAGCAGTACTTC.

CDR3 protein: CASSFTRFRSIQYF. CDR3 coding DNA: TGTGCCAGCAGTTTTACGAGGTTCAGAAGCATTCAGTACTTC. The chain has TRBV28 and TRBJ2-4; D uncertain. Germline CDR1 and CDR2: MDHEN and SYDVKM. Trimming pared 3 bases from V and 9 bases from J, leaving 15 bases between. CDR3 length: 14 amino acids.

The V call is TRBV7-2, the J call TRBJ1-1; 9 bases are a match to TRBD1. Germline V gene data show CDR1 as SGHTA and CDR2 as FQGNSA. With V trimmed by 0 bases and J by 4 bases, 6 bases remained unmatched. This CDR3 has 16 residues. The CDR3 region is CASSLAGTGWATEAFF. The DNA for the CDR3 is TGTGCCAGCAGCTTAGCGGGGACAGGGTGGGCCACTGAAGCTTTCTTT. The full variable domain, its missing parts supplied by reference TRBV7-2 and TRBJ1-1, is GAGVSQSPSNKVTEKGKDVELRCDPISGHTALYWYRQSLGQGLEFLIYFQGNSAPDKSGLPSDRFSAERTGGSVSTLTIQRTQQEDSAVYLCASSLAGTGWATEAFFGQGTRLTVV.

The table lists this clonotype with many counts. The chain employs TRBV12-3 or TRBV12-4 and TRBJ2-5, with D possibly TRBD1 on 5 matching bases. V was cut by 6 bases and J by 4 bases, with 9 bases left in between. This CDR3 spans 12 amino acids. This CDR3 reads CASRRTTETQYF. Here the CDR3 DNA reads TGTGCCAGCAGACGGACAACAGAGACCCAGTACTTC.

Only one count was recorded for this clonotype. The J gene is TRBJ1-1, the V gene TRBV7-8; 7 nucleotides line up with TRBD1. V was pared by 8 bases and J by 4 bases, with 10 bases of the junction left unmatched. Germline CDR1 reads SGHVS; CDR2 reads FQNEAQ. This CDR3 is 14 amino acids long. Written as DNA, the CDR3 is TGTGCCAGCGATCCTCTCCAGGGGGGCACTGAAGCTTTCTTT. Translated, it gives CASDPLQGGTEAFF.

The chain uses TRBV12-3 or TRBV12-4 and TRBJ2-6; TRBD2 agrees at 12 bases. The CDR3 extends over 16 amino acids. V shed 6 bases, J shed 3 bases, and the junction held 3 bases outside the gene matches. The CDR3 region is CASRRLAGVGANVLTF. As DNA, the CDR3 is TGTGCCAGCAGAAGACTAGCGGGAGTTGGGGCCAACGTCCTGACTTTC.

This clonotype showed up many times. The V and J genes are TRBV7-2 and TRBJ2-7; D is perhaps TRBD1 or TRBD2 (5 bases each). V shed 5 bases and J shed 4 bases, with 15 bases lying between them. CDR1 SGHTA and CDR2 FQGNSA come from the germline V gene. There are 14 residues in the CDR3. This chain's CDR3 is CASSRDRGEYEQYF. As DNA, the CDR3 is TGTGCCAGCAGCCGTGACAGAGGGGAATACGAGCAGTACTTC.

This clonotype showed up many times. The chain joins TRBV6-1 to TRBJ2-7, with 10 positions matching TRBD2. CDR3 length: 13 residues. Looked up from germline, CDR1 is MNHNS and CDR2 is SASEGT. J was trimmed by 2 bases and V by 8 bases; bases with no gene match: 3. The CDR3 is CASGLADTYEQYF. The CDR3 DNA sequence: TGTGCCAGCGGACTAGCGGATACCTACGAGCAGTACTTC.

This chain connects TRBV27 to TRBJ1-2; D gene ambiguous. V shed 7 bases and J shed 4 bases, with 16 bases lying between them. Looked up from germline, CDR1 is MNHEY and CDR2 is SMNVEV (reference sequence). This CDR3 spans 14 amino acids. The CDR3 coding sequence is TGTGCCAGCACTCCGGCACGCGTAGGCTATGGCTACACCTTC. Encoded protein: CASTPARVGYGYTF.

The gene calls are TRBV6-5 and TRBJ2-5; D unclear. Germline CDR1 reads MNHEY; CDR2 reads SVGAGI. This CDR3 contains 15 residues. The V end was cut by 3 bases, the J end by 5 bases, with 16 bases between. Here the CDR3 reads CASSYRGGSEETQYF. CDR3 sequence (DNA): TGTGCCAGCAGTTATCGTGGCGGTAGTGAGGAGACCCAGTACTTC.

This clonotype was seen many times. The rearrangement links TRBV18 to TRBJ2-7, with 13 bases that match TRBD2. Germline V gene lookup returns CDR1 KGHSH and CDR2 LQKENI. The CDR3 loop spans 14 amino acids. Trimming removed 8 bases from V and 2 bases from J; junction bases left unmatched: 3. In nucleotides, the CDR3 is TGTGCCAGCCAGGGACTAGCGGGACCCTACGAGCAGTACTTC. Translated, it gives CASQGLAGPYEQYF. Full variable domain (outside the CDR3, taken from reference TRBV18 and TRBJ2-7): NAGVMQNPRHLVRRRGQEARLRCSPMKGHSHVYWYRQLPEEGLKFMVYLQKENIIDESGMPKERFSAEFPKEGPSILRIQQVVRGDSAAYFCASQGLAGPYEQYFGPGTRLTVT.

This chain joins TRBV30 and TRBJ1-1; no definite D call. V lost 0 bases and J lost 6, with 11 bases in between. The CDR3 consists of 13 residues. Germline assignment: CDR1 GTSNPN and CDR2 SVGIG (reference sequence). DNA of the CDR3: TGTGCCTGGAGTGTTCGTGGAGGTGCTGAAGCTTTCTTT. Amino acid sequence: CAWSVRGGAEAFF.

The V gene is TRBV15, the J gene TRBJ1-2; no definite D call. Germline V gene data show CDR1 as LNHNV and CDR2 as YYDKDF (reference sequence). V was cut by 3 bases and J by 0 bases, with 14 bases left in between. The CDR3 is 16 residues long. CDR3 sequence reads: CATSRLGRSANYGYTF. CDR3 sequence (DNA): TGTGCCACCAGCAGGTTGGGCAGGAGTGCTAACTATGGCTACACCTTC. Drawing the rest from reference TRBV15 and TRBJ1-2, the complete variable domain is DAMVIQNPRYQVTQFGKPVTLSCSQTLNHNVMYWYQQKSSQAPKLLFHYYDKDFNNEADTPDNFQSRRPNTSFCFLDIRSPGLGDTAMYLCATSRLGRSANYGYTFGSGTRLTVV.

The chain employs TRBV6-2 or TRBV6-3 and TRBJ2-7; perhaps D is TRBD1 or TRBD2 (5 bases each). Trimming removed 4 bases at V and 0 bases at J, with 16 bases between. The CDR3 extends over 16 amino acids. CDR1 MNHEY and CDR2 SVGEGT come from the germline V gene. The CDR3: CASSSSTGRISYEQYF. In DNA form, the CDR3 reads TGTGCCAGCAGTTCGTCAACGGGACGGATCTCCTACGAGCAGTACTTC.

This clonotype was observed at least ten times. The V call is TRBV27, the J call TRBJ2-7, with D possibly matching TRBD1 (6 bases). The CDR3 has 15 amino acids. The germline V and J ends were trimmed by 3 bases and 2 bases, with 14 bases remaining between them. CDR1 and CDR2 (germline): MNHEY, SMNVEV (reference sequence). The DNA for the CDR3 is TGTGCCAGCAGTTTCTCCCAGACAGGTCCCTACGAGCAGTACTTC. The encoded protein is CASSFSQTGPYEQYF.

This clonotype was seen repeatedly, ten times or more. The chain couples TRBV6-2 or TRBV6-3 to TRBJ1-5; TRBD1 matches 7 bases. Unmatched junction bases numbered 6, after V lost 7 bases and J lost 0 bases. This CDR3 region has 15 residues. Germline V CDR1 and CDR2: MNHEY, SVGEGT. CDR3 loop: CASIPGGHSNQPQHF. The CDR3 DNA is TGTGCCAGCATTCCAGGGGGACATAGCAATCAGCCCCAGCATTTT.

At least ten counts were recorded for this clonotype. The chain recombines TRBV6-1 with TRBJ1-2; 8 bases align to TRBD1. CDR1 and CDR2 from the germline V gene are MNHNS and SASEGT. This CDR3 has 14 residues. Unmatched junction bases numbered 10, after V lost 6 bases and J lost 7 bases. CDR3 bases: TGTGCCAGCAGGAATGACAGGGGTGGCTCTGGCTACACCTTC. Translating gives CASRNDRGGSGYTF.

This clonotype showed up many times. The chain has TRBV27 and TRBJ2-5, with 13 bases that match TRBD2. V trimming: 7 bases; J trimming: 2 bases; junction bases outside the gene matches: 4. This CDR3 is 15 amino acids long. The V gene's germline CDR1 is MNHEY and CDR2 SMNVEV (reference sequence). The CDR3 bases are TGTGCCAGCACCGGACTAGCGGGGGATCAAGAGACCCAGTACTTC. Its protein product is CASTGLAGDQETQYF.

The chain links TRBV28 to TRBJ1-2; D unclear. V lost 7 bases to trimming and J lost 4 bases, with 16 bases between them. The germline CDR1 and CDR2 sequences are MDHEN and SYDVKM. The CDR3 runs 14 residues. CDR3 loop: CASTSQSKSYGYTF. In DNA, the CDR3 is TGTGCCAGCACCTCGCAGAGTAAAAGCTATGGCTACACCTTC.

This clonotype was detected many times. The rearrangement joins TRBV29-1 to TRBJ1-1, with D perhaps matching TRBD1 (6 bases). In germline, CDR1 is SQVTM, CDR2 ANQGSEA. V was pared by 4 bases and J by 1 base, with 7 bases between. The CDR3 consists of 12 residues. CDR3 sequence (DNA): TGCAGCGTTGGGACAGCGAACACTGAAGCTTTCTTT. Protein sequence: CSVGTANTEAFF. The full variable domain, completed using reference TRBV29-1 and TRBJ1-1, is SAVISQKPSRDICQRGTSLTIQCQVDSQVTMMFWYRQQPGQSLTLIATANQGSEATYESGFVIDKFPISRPNLTFSTLTVSNMSPEDSSIYLCSVGTANTEAFFGQGTRLTVV.

This clonotype was observed at least ten times. This chain uses TRBV20-1 with TRBJ2-5; 8 bases fit TRBD2. The CDR3 length is 14 residues. Germline values: CDR1 DFQATT, CDR2 SNEGSKA (reference sequence). V shed 0 bases and J 5 bases; nucleotides not matched to a gene: 5. In DNA, the CDR3 is TGCAGTGCTAGAGATCCGGCGGGGGGCGAGACCCAGTACTTC. The encoded protein is CSARDPAGGETQYF.

In this sample, this clonotype turned up many times. The chain couples TRBV5-1 to TRBJ2-7, with TRBD2 matching over 7 bases. The CDR3 is 13 amino acids. Germline values: CDR1 SGHRS, CDR2 YFSETQ. V shed 4 bases, J shed 6 bases, and the junction held 7 bases outside the gene matches. The CDR3 DNA sequence: TGCGCCAGCAGCCCGGGACTAAATATCGAGCAGTACTTC. Translating gives CASSPGLNIEQYF.